The 19 T cell receptor beta chains listed next were all sequenced from one sample in a study of cytomegalovirus exposure and HLA in healthy donors. The PCR made use of 60 Vbeta and 13 Jbeta primers. Sequencing was performed with immunoSEQ multiplex PCR; in TCRdb, only in-frame clones are kept and a portion is missing. The sample records around 100,000 clones, 70% being singletons. Material: PBMCs. Every receptor here comes from a man aged 35-49 years in good health and CMV-seropositive.

For the CDR3, the DNA is TGTGCCAGCATCAGTTGGGGCTCGCGCTGGGCCACCTACACTGAAGCTTTCTTT. It yields the protein CASISWGSRWATYTEAFF. The chain uses TRBV5-6 and TRBJ1-1; D is perhaps TRBD1 (5 bases). V lost 6 bases and J lost 3, with 27 bases in between. CDR1 SGHDT and CDR2 YYEEEE come from the germline V gene. The CDR3 spans 18 residues.

The chain combines TRBV7-2 with TRBJ2-1; a possible D gene is TRBD2 (5 bases). Trimming removed 3 bases from V and 9 bases from J, with 21 bases in between. The V gene's germline CDR1 is SGHTA and CDR2 FQGNSA. The CDR3 sequence is 16 residues long. The CDR3 DNA sequence: TGTGCCAGCAGCTTGCCAAATTGGAGCGGCAGCCTTGAGCAGTTCTTC. Translating gives CASSLPNWSGSLEQFF.

The rearrangement uses TRBV28 and TRBJ2-7; TRBD2 matches at 7 bases. This CDR3 comprises 15 residues. V lost 6 bases and J lost 6; bases outside the gene matches: 14. Germline-derived CDR1 and CDR2 are MDHEN and SYDVKM. The CDR3 is CASSEGRGWVSEQYF. The CDR3 coding sequence is TGTGCCAGCAGCGAAGGGAGGGGTTGGGTCTCCGAGCAGTACTTC.

The chain employs TRBV7-9 and TRBJ2-7; D remains ambiguous. Germline lookup yields CDR1 SEHNR and CDR2 FQNEAQ (reference sequence). V lost 6 bases and J 0 bases, leaving 12 bases between the germline ends. The CDR3 contains 14 residues. CDR3 protein: CASSDHEVSYEQYF. The CDR3 region has the DNA TGTGCCAGCAGTGACCATGAGGTCTCCTACGAGCAGTACTTC. Full variable domain (rest looked up from reference TRBV7-9 and TRBJ2-7): DTGVSQNPRHKITKRGQNVTFRCDPISEHNRLYWYRQTLGQGPEFLTYFQNEAQLEKSRLLSDRFSAERPKGSFSTLEIQRTEQGDSAMYLCASSDHEVSYEQYFGPGTRLTVT.

The chain carries TRBV27 and TRBJ1-1, with D unclear. The V gene's germline CDR1 is MNHEY and CDR2 SMNVEV (reference sequence). CDR3 length equals 13 residues. The germline V and J ends were trimmed by 3 bases and 5 bases, with 10 bases remaining between them. The CDR3 bases are TGTGCCAGCAGTTTGGAGCCGGGGACTGAAGCTTTCTTT. Amino acids: CASSLEPGTEAFF.

This clone was recorded a few times. This specimen includes other DNA sequences encoding the same CDR3. The chain combines TRBV4-1 with TRBJ2-5, with D hard to call. The CDR3 is 13 residues long. V was cut by 1 base and J by 4 bases, with 7 bases left in between. The germline gives CDR1 MGHRA, CDR2 YSYEKL. CDR3 DNA: TGCGCCAGCAGCCAAGCTCGCGGAGAGACCCAGTACTTC. It yields the protein CASSQARGETQYF.

V gene TRBV5-5 combines with J gene TRBJ2-2; D not certain. The CDR3 sequence is 14 residues long. CDR1 and CDR2 from the germline V gene are SGHKS and YYEKEE (reference sequence). V dropped 2 bases and J dropped 3 bases, with 8 bases sitting between them. Here the CDR3 reads CASSLAPYTGELFF. DNA of the CDR3: TGTGCCAGCAGCTTAGCCCCATACACCGGGGAGCTGTTTTTT.

J is TRBJ2-7 and V is TRBV7-9; D is perhaps TRBD1 (5 bases). Germline values: CDR1 SEHNR, CDR2 FQNEAQ (reference sequence). The CDR3 covers 16 residues. V was cut by 1 base and J by 0 bases, with 13 bases left in between. The CDR3 DNA follows: TGTGCCAGCAGCTTAGTACCTTGGGGCAGCTCCTACGAGCAGTACTTC. This codes for CASSLVPWGSSYEQYF.

This clone has a handful of counts. The CDR3 DNA is TGTGCCAGCAGTTTTACAAATGGCTACACCTTC. Its protein product is CASSFTNGYTF. The chain joins TRBV28 to TRBJ1-2; D gene ambiguous. Trimming took 3 bases from V and 6 from J, leaving 5 bases between them. This CDR3 region has 11 residues. CDR1 is MDHEN and CDR2 is SYDVKM in the germline V gene.

The chain joins TRBV27 to TRBJ2-1, with 10 bases that match TRBD2. The CDR3 contains 16 residues. Unmatched junction bases numbered 19, after V lost 5 bases and J lost 15 bases. Germline V lookup: CDR1 MNHEY, CDR2 SMNVEV (reference sequence). CDR3 nucleotide sequence: TGTGCCAGCAGTCCCACCATTACAACCCTAGCGGGAGTGTTGTTCTTC. It codes for CASSPTITTLAGVLFF.

The rearrangement joins TRBV5-1 to TRBJ2-1; 8 bases match TRBD2. V lost 4 bases, J lost 5 bases, and 5 bases stayed unmatched. CDR1 is SGHRS, CDR2 YFSETQ, per germline. CDR3 length: 14 residues. The CDR3 DNA is TGCGCCAGCAGCATACTAGCGGAGAACAATGAGCAGTTCTTC. It translates to CASSILAENNEQFF. Complete variable domain (other parts from reference TRBV5-1 and TRBJ2-1): KAGVTQTPRYLIKTRGQQVTLSCSPISGHRSVSWYQQTPGQGLQFLFEYFSETQRNKGNFPGRFSGRQFSNSRSEMNVSTLELGDSALYLCASSILAENNEQFFGPGTRLTVL.

This clone was seen once. The rearrangement links TRBV4-2 to TRBJ1-1, with D hard to call. Germline CDR1 reads LGHNA; CDR2 reads YNFKEQ. The ends were cut back, 0 bases at V and 0 bases at J, with 8 bases in the middle. This CDR3 contains 15 residues. This CDR3 reads CASSQDWSVNTEAFF. CDR3 bases: TGTGCCAGCAGCCAAGATTGGTCAGTGAACACTGAAGCTTTCTTT.

This chain connects TRBV6-5 to TRBJ1-2; D might be TRBD1 (6 bases). CDR1 is MNHEY, CDR2 SVGAGI, per germline. Trimming stripped 0 bases from V and 5 bases from J, with 7 bases between. The CDR3 is 13 residues long. CDR3 region: CASSYSRGYGYTF. CDR3 bases: TGTGCCAGCAGTTACTCAAGGGGGTATGGCTACACCTTC.

This chain joins TRBV29-1 and TRBJ2-7, with 7 positions matching TRBD2. Trimming took 7 bases from V and 3 from J; bases not matched to a gene: 6. There are 12 residues in the CDR3. Germline V gene sequence: CDR1 SQVTM, CDR2 ANQGSEA. CDR3 region: CSATGGNYEQYF. In DNA form, the CDR3 reads TGCAGCGCTACGGGGGGTAACTACGAGCAGTACTTC.

This chain joins TRBV2 and TRBJ2-4; tentatively, D is TRBD1 (6 bases). V lost 4 bases, J lost 8 bases, and 12 bases lay in between. Germline values: CDR1 SNHLY, CDR2 FYNNEI. The CDR3 length is 13 residues. CDR3 loop: CASSGTVGDIQYF. DNA of the CDR3: TGTGCCAGCAGTGGGACAGTAGGGGACATTCAGTACTTC.

The J gene is TRBJ2-2, the V gene TRBV30, with D perhaps TRBD2 (5 bases). From germline, CDR1 is GTSNPN and CDR2 SVGIG (reference sequence). This CDR3 contains 13 residues. CDR3 protein: CTSIGAGTGELFF. The CDR3 DNA reads TGTACCTCCATTGGTGCGGGCACCGGGGAGCTGTTTTTT.

The chain is built from TRBV9 and TRBJ2-3; TRBD2 aligns across 9 bases. V lost 2 bases to trimming and J lost 4 bases; unmatched junction nucleotides: 5. The CDR3 covers 15 residues. CDR1 is SGDLS, CDR2 YYNGEE, per germline. CDR3 loop: CASSVIAGAPDTQYF. The CDR3 nucleotides read TGTGCCAGCAGCGTTATAGCGGGAGCCCCAGATACGCAGTATTTT. Full variable domain (remainder filled in from reference TRBV9 and TRBJ2-3): DSGVTQTPKHLITATGQRVTLRCSPRSGDLSVYWYQQSLDQGLQFLIQYYNGEERAKGNILERFSAQQFPDLHSELNLSSLELGDSALYFCASSVIAGAPDTQYFGPGTRLTVL.

The chain couples TRBV7-2 to TRBJ1-4; 11 positions match TRBD1. CDR3 length: 16 amino acids. Trimming removed 3 bases from V and 2 bases from J; junction bases left unmatched: 2. Germline V lookup: CDR1 SGHTA, CDR2 FQGNSA. CDR3 coding DNA: TGTGCCAGCAGCTTCCGGGACAGGGGGACTAATGAAAAACTGTTTTTT. Its translation: CASSFRDRGTNEKLFF.

The chain has TRBV5-4 and TRBJ1-2, with 9 bases identical to TRBD1. The CDR3 spans 15 residues. V dropped 0 bases and J dropped 4; count of bases not matched to a gene: 4. Germline-derived CDR1 and CDR2 are SGHNT and YYREEE (reference sequence). The CDR3: CASSLAGTGIYGYTF. The CDR3 nucleotides read TGTGCCAGCAGCTTGGCCGGGACAGGGATCTATGGCTACACCTTC.